The rows below give T cell receptor beta chains drawn from one sample of a study of circulating CD8 cells and anti-PD-1 response in melanoma. TCRdb independently ran MiXCR on the reads; one entry per CDR3 protein. The data show approximately 300 distinct CDR3 sequences, approximately 2.8% seen once. The sample consisted of CD8+ T cells from PBMCs, taken at baseline or after one month of anti-PD-1 therapy (not recorded which). The receptors stem from a human donor with melanoma. Each CDR3 is given with its conserved first and last residue. The D gene is left open where the match is weak. Expanded clones get a size class; other rows say once, few or many, or leave the size out.

TRBV12-3/TRBV12-4,TRBJ2-5,.,.,TGTGCCAGCAGTGCCAGTTGGGGAGGATGGGAGACCCAGTACTTC,CASSASWGGWETQYF
TRBV4-1,TRBJ2-2,large,.,TGCGCCAGCAGCCCTAGGACAGAAGGCACCGGGGAGCTGTTTTTT,CASSPRTEGTGELFF
TRBV4-1,TRBJ2-2,large,.,TGCGCCAGCCGAAAAGGATCAGGGAGTGAGACCGGGGAGCTGTTTTTT,CASRKGSGSETGELFF
TRBV5-4,TRBJ2-5,large,TRBD1,TGTGCCAGCAGACCTGGGACAGAAGAGACCCAGTACTTC,CASRPGTEETQYF
TRBV19,TRBJ2-7,large,.,TGTGCCAGTAGTTGGGGCTACGAGCAGTACTTC,CASSWGYEQYF
TRBV19,TRBJ1-5,large,.,TGTGCCAGTAGTACCCTGAATAATCAGCCCCAGCATTTT,CASSTLNNQPQHF
TRBV18,TRBJ2-7,large,TRBD2,TGTGCCAGCTCACCGGTGAAGAGCGGGGGGCCCTTGGGGTACGAGCAGTACTTC,CASSPVKSGGPLGYEQYF
TRBV23-1,TRBJ2-7,.,TRBD2,TGCGCCAGCAAGAAATGGGATAGCGGGGGGATCTACGAGCAGTACTTC,CASKKWDSGGIYEQYF
TRBV6-1,TRBJ2-1,medium-sized,TRBD1,TGTGCCAGCAGTGGAGACAGGGATATGGATGAGCAGTTCTTC,CASSGDRDMDEQFF
TRBV7-3,TRBJ2-1,large,TRBD1,TGTGCCAGCAGCTTAACCTTAGGGACAGGGCCCTACAATGAGCAGTTCTTC,CASSLTLGTGPYNEQFF
TRBV5-5,TRBJ1-5,large,TRBD1,TGTGCCAGCAGCTTGGATCTCGGGACAGGCGGTCAGCCCCAGCATTTT,CASSLDLGTGGQPQHF
TRBV5-1,TRBJ2-1,large,TRBD2,TGCGCCAGCAGCTTAAATCCGGGACTAGCGGGGCCCTACAATGAGCAGTTCTTC,CASSLNPGLAGPYNEQFF
TRBV4-3,TRBJ2-6,large,.,TGCGCCAGCAGCCAAGTTCGGGAGTCCGGGGCCAACGTCCTGACTTTC,CASSQVRESGANVLTF
TRBV28,TRBJ1-2,.,TRBD1,TGTGCCAGCAGTACCTCCGGGACAGGTTACAACTATGGCTACACCTTC,CASSTSGTGYNYGYTF
TRBV28,TRBJ2-7,few,.,TGTGCCAGCAGCCGGGGTCACGAGCAGTACTTC,CASSRGHEQYF
TRBV28,TRBJ2-7,large,TRBD2,TGTGCCAGCAGTTTATCCCCGGGGGGCTACGAGCAGTACTTC,CASSLSPGGYEQYF
TRBV9,TRBJ1-1,large,TRBD1,TGTGCCAGCAGCGTCCGGGACAGGGACACTGAAGCTTTCTTT,CASSVRDRDTEAFF
TRBV29-1,TRBJ1-2,large,TRBD1,TGCAGCGTGATATCCGGGACAGCCTTTGGCTACACCTTC,CSVISGTAFGYTF
TRBV20-1,TRBJ2-7,large,.,TGCAGTGCTAGATCCTTGGCAGGAGCCTACGAGCAGTACTTC,CSARSLAGAYEQYF
TRBV2,TRBJ1-3,large,.,TGTGCCAGCAGTGATACAGCTGGAAACACCATATATTTT,CASSDTAGNTIYF
TRBV20-1,TRBJ2-7,large,TRBD1,TGCAGTGCTCGCGCTAAGACAGGGGGTCGGGGCGAGCAGTACTTC,CSARAKTGGRGEQYF
TRBV28,TRBJ2-2,large,TRBD2,TGTGCCAGCAGAAGCGGGGGATCGGACACCGGGGAGCTGTTTTTT,CASRSGGSDTGELFF
TRBV6-6,TRBJ2-5,large,TRBD2,TGTGCCAGCAGTTACGGACTAGCGGGGGCTTCGGAAGAGACCCAGTACTTC,CASSYGLAGASEETQYF
TRBV29-1,TRBJ2-3,large,.,TGCAGCGCTGATGACAGGCCTGGGTCTGATACGCAGTATTTT,CSADDRPGSDTQYF
TRBV7-3,TRBJ2-3,large,TRBD1,TGTGCCAGCAGCCCAGGAGGGACAGGGACCACAGATACGCAGTATTTT,CASSPGGTGTTDTQYF
TRBV20-1,TRBJ2-1,large,.,TGCAGTGCTAGTAGGAGTTTAGGGTACAATGAGCAGTTCTTC,CSASRSLGYNEQFF
TRBV20-1,TRBJ1-1,large,TRBD1,TGCAGTGCTGCGACAGGGACGACCACTGAAGCTTTCTTT,CSAATGTTTEAFF
TRBV4-1,TRBJ2-6,large,.,TGCGCCAGCAGCCCTCACAGCTCTGGGGCCAACGTCCTGACTTTC,CASSPHSSGANVLTF
TRBV19,TRBJ1-2,large,.,TGTGCCAGTAGTATTGAGGAGTACTCTGGCTACACCTTC,CASSIEEYSGYTF